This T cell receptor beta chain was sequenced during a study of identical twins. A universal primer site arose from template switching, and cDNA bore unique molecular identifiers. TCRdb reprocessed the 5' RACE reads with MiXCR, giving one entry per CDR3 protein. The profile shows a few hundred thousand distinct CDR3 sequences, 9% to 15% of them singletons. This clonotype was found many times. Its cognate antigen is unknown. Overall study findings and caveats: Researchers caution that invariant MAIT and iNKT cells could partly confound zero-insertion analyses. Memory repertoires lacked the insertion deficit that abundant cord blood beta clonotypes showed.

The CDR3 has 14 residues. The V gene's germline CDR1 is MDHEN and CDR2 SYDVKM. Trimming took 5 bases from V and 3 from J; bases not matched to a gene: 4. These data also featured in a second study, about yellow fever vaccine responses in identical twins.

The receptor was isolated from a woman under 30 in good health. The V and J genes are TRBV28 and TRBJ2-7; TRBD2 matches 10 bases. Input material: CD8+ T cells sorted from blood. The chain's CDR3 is CASSPSGSHYEQYF. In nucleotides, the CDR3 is TGTGCCAGCAGTCCTAGCGGGAGCCACTACGAGCAGTACTTC.